This T cell receptor (beta chain) was recorded in a study of cytomegalovirus exposure and HLA in healthy donors. The PCR ran on 60 Vbeta and 13 Jbeta primers. Only in-frame clones appear in the TCRdb table, and some are missing; sequencing was by immunoSEQ multiplex PCR. The table lists 95,000 to 150,000 clones, with around 3.9% in the top ten. Sequencing was carried out using PBMCs. The TCR originated in a man younger than 35 in good health and CMV-seronegative.

The CDR3 nucleotides read TGTGCCAGCAGTGCGCGGGAGGGTCCTCCTTACAATGAGCAGTTCTTC. Encoded protein: CASSAREGPPYNEQFF. The chain uses TRBV9 and TRBJ2-1; 9 bases map to TRBD2. The CDR3 totals 16 residues. CDR1 is SGDLS, CDR2 YYNGEE, per germline. V dropped 5 bases and J dropped 4; count of bases not matched to a gene: 10.